These 14 T cell receptor beta chains were all obtained from the same sample, sequenced in a study of blood T cell repertoires in COVID-19. Here immunoSEQ multiplex PCR was the method, and the copy in TCRdb shows in-frame clones only, minus some. The sample includes about 110,000 clones, approximately 82% seen only once; the top ten take 3.8%. Sequenced material: peripheral blood. These receptors all come from a woman of 80 years or more with acute or convalescent COVID-19.

The chain links TRBV19 to TRBJ2-1, with 10 bases matching TRBD2. CDR1 is LNHDA and CDR2 is SQIVND in the germline V gene (reference sequence). Trimming removed 7 bases from V and 8 bases from J; junction bases left unmatched: 11. CDR3 length equals 15 residues. The CDR3 DNA reads as TGTGCCAGTATCCCATCTCTAGCGGGGGCGGATGAGCAGTTCTTC. It encodes CASIPSLAGADEQFF.

The V call is TRBV7-9, the J call TRBJ1-3; 7 bases agree with TRBD1. CDR3 length: 16 amino acids. Germline CDR1 is SEHNR and CDR2 is FQNEAQ (reference sequence). The junction had 12 bases not matched to a gene; V was cut back by 4 bases and J by 6 bases. This CDR3 is CASSSQGQGGSNTIYF. CDR3 DNA: TGTGCCAGCAGCTCCCAAGGCCAGGGGGGTTCAAACACCATATATTTT.

The chain has TRBV4-1 and TRBJ2-3, with TRBD2 matching 8 bases. Germline-derived CDR1 and CDR2 are MGHRA and YSYEKL. This CDR3 is built from 16 residues. Unmatched junction bases numbered 8, after V lost 3 bases and J lost 3 bases. The DNA for the CDR3 is TGCGCCAGCAGCCATCATAGCGGGGAGGGGACAGATACGCAGTATTTT. Encoded protein: CASSHHSGEGTDTQYF.

The chain joins TRBV6-5 to TRBJ1-5; D gene uncertain. The V gene lost 4 bases and the J gene lost 1 base, with 8 bases spanning the gap. Per the germline V gene, CDR1 is MNHEY and CDR2 is SVGAGI. There are 14 residues in the CDR3. In DNA, the CDR3 is TGTGCCAGCAGTTTTTCAGAAAGCAATCAGCCCCAGCATTTT. Residues: CASSFSESNQPQHF.

The chain is built from TRBV2 and TRBJ1-4; D is ambiguous. Per germline, CDR1 SNHLY and CDR2 FYNNEI. This CDR3 spans 15 amino acids. V was shortened by 3 bases and J by 0 bases, with 8 bases between the two germline ends. In nucleotides, the CDR3 is TGTGCCAGCAGTGACCTCGGGTCAACTAATGAAAAACTGTTTTTT. It yields the protein CASSDLGSTNEKLFF. Drawing the rest from reference TRBV2 and TRBJ1-4, the complete variable domain is EPEVTQTPSHQVTQMGQEVILRCVPISNHLYFYWYRQILGQKVEFLVSFYNNEISEKSEIFDDQFSVERPDGSNFTLKIRSTKLEDSAMYFCASSDLGSTNEKLFFGSGTQLSVL.

The chain combines TRBV12-5 with TRBJ2-1; D remains ambiguous. The CDR3 is 13 residues long. Germline V CDR1 and CDR2: LGHNT, FRNRAP. The V end lost 5 bases, the J end lost 2 bases, and 7 bases lay between the germline ends. CDR3 bases: TGTGCTAGTGGTGAGACACCCTACAATGAGCAGTTCTTC. Amino acid sequence: CASGETPYNEQFF.

J is TRBJ2-3 and V is TRBV12-5; maybe TRBD2 (6 bases). V was pared by 3 bases and J by 3 bases, with 10 bases between. This CDR3 has 14 amino acids. CDR1 is LGHNT and CDR2 is FRNRAP in the germline V gene. CDR3 protein: CASGLGGQTDTQYF. CDR3 nucleotide sequence: TGTGCTAGTGGTTTAGGAGGGCAGACAGATACGCAGTATTTT.

The V gene is TRBV6-5, the J gene TRBJ2-5; perhaps TRBD1 as D (6 bases). The CDR3 totals 15 residues. Per the germline V gene, CDR1 is MNHEY and CDR2 is SVGAGI. The V gene lost 7 bases and the J gene lost 1 base, with 16 bases spanning the gap. In DNA, the CDR3 is TGTGCCAGCAAATTCCTCGGACAGACCCAAGAGACCCAGTACTTC. It is translated as CASKFLGQTQETQYF.

The rearrangement links TRBV27 to TRBJ1-2; TRBD1 matches 8 bases. From germline, CDR1 is MNHEY and CDR2 SMNVEV (reference sequence). Trimming cost V 7 bases and J 7 bases; bases outside gene matches: 5. The CDR3 extends over 12 amino acids. The DNA for the CDR3 is TGTGCCAGCACGACAGGGGATTTTGGCTACACCTTC. It yields the protein CASTTGDFGYTF.

This chain links TRBV5-1 with TRBJ2-3; 8 nucleotides agree with TRBD2. The CDR3 is 17 residues long. Trimming removed 6 bases from V and 0 bases from J; junction bases left unmatched: 12. Germline-derived CDR1 and CDR2 are SGHRS and YFSETQ. The chain's CDR3 is CASILVEREFSTDTQYF. Here the CDR3 DNA reads TGCGCCAGCATTCTGGTAGAGCGGGAGTTTAGCACAGATACGCAGTATTTT. Full variable domain (rest looked up from reference TRBV5-1 and TRBJ2-3): KAGVTQTPRYLIKTRGQQVTLSCSPISGHRSVSWYQQTPGQGLQFLFEYFSETQRNKGNFPGRFSGRQFSNSRSEMNVSTLELGDSALYLCASILVEREFSTDTQYFGPGTRLTVL.

This clone appeared a few times. The chain links TRBV28 to TRBJ1-5; TRBD1 matches 8 bases. Germline V gene lookup returns CDR1 MDHEN and CDR2 SYDVKM. The V gene end was trimmed by 6 bases and the J gene end by 7 bases; junction bases not matched to a gene: 11. The CDR3 contains 15 residues. The CDR3 protein is CASRLDRVVFQPQHF. DNA for the CDR3: TGTGCCAGCAGGCTGGACAGGGTCGTATTCCAGCCCCAGCATTTT.

V usage is TRBV6-6 and J usage is TRBJ2-1; the match to TRBD1 covers 8 bases. Trimming cost V 5 bases and J 5 bases; bases outside gene matches: 8. This CDR3 region has 15 residues. The germline gives CDR1 MNHNY, CDR2 SVGAGI (reference sequence). CDR3 amino acids: CASSQTGQANNEQFF. The DNA for the CDR3 is TGTGCCAGCAGTCAAACGGGACAGGCCAACAATGAGCAGTTCTTC.

The chain combines TRBV11-1 with TRBJ1-2; 8 bases map to TRBD1. Germline values: CDR1 SGHAT, CDR2 FQDESV (reference sequence). V lost 5 bases, J lost 3 bases, and 2 bases stayed unmatched. This CDR3 comprises 13 residues. In nucleotides, the CDR3 is TGTGCCAGCAGCGAGACAGGGGACTATGGCTACACCTTC. Translated: CASSETGDYGYTF.

This clone occurred once. The chain carries TRBV6-5 and TRBJ2-7; the D gene is possibly TRBD1 (6 bases). V was cut by 1 base and J by 0 bases, with 7 bases left in between. The germline V gene has CDR1 MNHEY and CDR2 SVGAGI. This CDR3 is built from 14 residues. The CDR3 here is CASSYLGASYEQYF. The CDR3 region has the DNA TGTGCCAGCAGTTACTTGGGGGCCTCCTACGAGCAGTACTTC.